This TCR beta chain was captured by sequencing in a study of early T cells in non-severe SARS-CoV-2 infection. Study-wide context: The chains were unpaired, and the sequenced material was bulk RNA from unsorted whole blood. Study outcomes and limitations: CD4 and private specificities were missed by VDJdb matching, which favored anti-spike CD8 responses.

Molecules of cDNA were individually given unique molecular identifiers that were attached to them. MiXCR was run by TCRdb on the 5' RACE reads, yielding one entry per CDR3 protein. Found here are under 85,000 distinct CDR3 sequences, 12% of them singletons; the top ten hold 15% to 17%. In regard to this clonotype: The antigen is unknown.

The sequencing here drew on whole blood, taken at baseline. The TCR was taken from an adult who was a healthcare worker with PCR-confirmed SARS-CoV-2 infection or an uninfected control (not recorded which). The donor label of this sample is uncertain.

The CDR3 DNA is TGTGCCAGCAGCCCTGGACTGATTTCTGGGGCCAACGTCCTGACTTTC. Protein product: CASSPGLISGANVLTF. The genes are TRBV12-3 or TRBV12-4 and TRBJ2-6; D possibly corresponds to TRBD2 (5 bases). The length of the CDR3 is 16 residues. V was clipped by 6 bases and J by 1 base, with 13 bases between them.